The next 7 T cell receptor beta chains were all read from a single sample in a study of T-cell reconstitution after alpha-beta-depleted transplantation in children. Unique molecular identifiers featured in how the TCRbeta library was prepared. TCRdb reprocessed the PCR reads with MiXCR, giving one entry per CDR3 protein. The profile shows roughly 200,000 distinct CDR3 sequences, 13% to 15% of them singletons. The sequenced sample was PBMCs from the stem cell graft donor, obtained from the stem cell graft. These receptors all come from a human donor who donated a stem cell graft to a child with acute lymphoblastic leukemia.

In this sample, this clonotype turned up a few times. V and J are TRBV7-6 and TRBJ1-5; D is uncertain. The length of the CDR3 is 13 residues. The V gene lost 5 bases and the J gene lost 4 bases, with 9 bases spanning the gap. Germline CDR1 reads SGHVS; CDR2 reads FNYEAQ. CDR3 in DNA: TGTGCCAGCAGCCGCTCCGAGAATCAGCCCCAGCATTTT. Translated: CASSRSENQPQHF.

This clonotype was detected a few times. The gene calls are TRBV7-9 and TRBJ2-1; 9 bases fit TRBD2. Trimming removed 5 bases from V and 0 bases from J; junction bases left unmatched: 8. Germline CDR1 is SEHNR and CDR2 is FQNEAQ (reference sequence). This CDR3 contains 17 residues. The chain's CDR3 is CASSPGRTSDSYNEQFF. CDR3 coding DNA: TGTGCCAGCAGCCCCGGCCGGACTAGCGACTCCTACAATGAGCAGTTCTTC.

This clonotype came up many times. The DNA of the CDR3 is TGCAGCGTTCCGGGACACCTCAGCCACGAGCAGTACTTC. It yields the protein CSVPGHLSHEQYF. This rearrangement joins TRBV29-1 to TRBJ2-7; tentative D call: TRBD1 (6 bases). The CDR3 contains 13 residues. V was cut by 5 bases and J by 5 bases, with 16 bases left in between. The V gene's germline CDR1 is SQVTM and CDR2 ANQGSEA.

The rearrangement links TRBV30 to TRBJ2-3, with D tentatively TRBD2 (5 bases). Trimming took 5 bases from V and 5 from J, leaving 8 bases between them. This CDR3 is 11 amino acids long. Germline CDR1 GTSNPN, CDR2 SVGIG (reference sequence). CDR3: CAWGRGDTQYF. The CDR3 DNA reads TGTGCCTGGGGGAGAGGAGATACGCAGTATTTT.

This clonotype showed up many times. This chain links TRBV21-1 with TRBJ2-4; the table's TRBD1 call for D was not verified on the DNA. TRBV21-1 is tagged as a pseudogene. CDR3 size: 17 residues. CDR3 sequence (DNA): TGTGCCAGCAGCGTGCGGACAGGAACTAAAGGTGAAAACATTCAGTACTTC. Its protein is CASSVRTGTKGENIQYF.

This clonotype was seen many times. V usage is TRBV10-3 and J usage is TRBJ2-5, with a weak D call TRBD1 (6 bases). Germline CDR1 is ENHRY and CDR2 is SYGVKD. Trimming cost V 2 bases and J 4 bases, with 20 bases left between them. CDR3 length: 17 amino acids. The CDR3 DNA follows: TGTGCCATCAGTGAGGGCCTTTCTGGACAGTCGACAGAGACCCAGTACTTC. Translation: CAISEGLSGQSTETQYF.

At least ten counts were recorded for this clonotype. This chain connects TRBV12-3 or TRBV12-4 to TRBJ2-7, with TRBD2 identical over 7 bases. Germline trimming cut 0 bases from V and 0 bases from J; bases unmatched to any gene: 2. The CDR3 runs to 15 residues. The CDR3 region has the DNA TGTGCCAGCAGTTTAGCGGGCGGGGGCTCCTACGAGCAGTACTTC. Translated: CASSLAGGGSYEQYF.